This TCR beta chain was observed in a study of cytomegalovirus exposure and HLA in healthy donors. A multiplex PCR was run with 60 Vbeta primers and 13 Jbeta primers. Sequencing was performed with immunoSEQ multiplex PCR; in TCRdb, only in-frame clones are kept and a portion is missing. In the table there are around 210,000 clones, around 80% of which are singletons. Germline loops: CDR1 WNHNN, CDR2 SYGVQD (reference sequence). Unmatched junction bases numbered 3, after V lost 0 bases and J lost 2 bases. CDR3 length: 15 residues. Each of the donors was a healthy bone marrow donor. For this clone: Its cognate antigen is unknown.

Points from the study as a whole: TCR beta sequences reportedly predicted the HLA-A and HLA-B alleles of most subjects accurately. In an earlier analysis, about 90% or about 30%: the productive usage of most TCR beta V segments.

The chain uses TRBV10-1 and TRBJ1-1; TRBD1 matches 7 bases. Input material: PBMCs. This receptor was obtained from a boy aged 10-17 years in good health and CMV-seronegative. The CDR3 nucleotides read TGCGCCAGCAGTGAGTCGCGACAGGGCAACACTGAAGCTTTCTTT. It encodes CASSESRQGNTEAFF.